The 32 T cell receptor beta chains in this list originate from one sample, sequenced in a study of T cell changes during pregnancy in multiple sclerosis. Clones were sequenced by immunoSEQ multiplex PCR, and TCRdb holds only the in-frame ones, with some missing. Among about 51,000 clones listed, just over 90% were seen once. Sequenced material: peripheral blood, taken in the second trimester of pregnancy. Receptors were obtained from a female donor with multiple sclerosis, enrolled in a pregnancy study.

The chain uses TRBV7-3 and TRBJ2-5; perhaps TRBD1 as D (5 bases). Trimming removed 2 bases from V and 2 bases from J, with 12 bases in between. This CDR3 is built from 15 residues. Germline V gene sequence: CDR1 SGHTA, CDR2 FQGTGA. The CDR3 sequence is CASSLQSGYQETQYF. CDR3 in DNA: TGTGCCAGCAGCTTACAGTCAGGGTATCAAGAGACCCAGTACTTC.

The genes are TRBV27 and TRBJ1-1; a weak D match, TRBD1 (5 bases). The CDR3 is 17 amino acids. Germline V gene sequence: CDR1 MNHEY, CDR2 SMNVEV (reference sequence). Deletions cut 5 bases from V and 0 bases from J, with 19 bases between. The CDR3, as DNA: TGTGCCAGCAGTCTGCGACAGAACGGGCTATTGAACACTGAAGCTTTCTTT. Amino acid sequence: CASSLRQNGLLNTEAFF.

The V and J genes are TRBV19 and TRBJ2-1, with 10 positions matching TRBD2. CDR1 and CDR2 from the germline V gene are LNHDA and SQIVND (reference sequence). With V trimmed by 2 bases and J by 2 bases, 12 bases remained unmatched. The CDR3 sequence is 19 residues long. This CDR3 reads CASSIWGLAGGSTYNEQFF. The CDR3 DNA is TGTGCCAGTAGTATATGGGGATTAGCGGGAGGTTCTACCTACAATGAGCAGTTCTTC.

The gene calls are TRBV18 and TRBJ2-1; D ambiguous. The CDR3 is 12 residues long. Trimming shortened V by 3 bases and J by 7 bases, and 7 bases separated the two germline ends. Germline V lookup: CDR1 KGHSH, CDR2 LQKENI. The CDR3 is CASSPLPNEQFF. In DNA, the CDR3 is TGTGCCAGCTCACCCCTTCCTAATGAGCAGTTCTTC. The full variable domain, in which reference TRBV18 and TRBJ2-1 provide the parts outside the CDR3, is NAGVMQNPRHLVRRRGQEARLRCSPMKGHSHVYWYRQLPEEGLKFMVYLQKENIIDESGMPKERFSAEFPKEGPSILRIQQVVRGDSAAYFCASSPLPNEQFFGPGTRLTVL.

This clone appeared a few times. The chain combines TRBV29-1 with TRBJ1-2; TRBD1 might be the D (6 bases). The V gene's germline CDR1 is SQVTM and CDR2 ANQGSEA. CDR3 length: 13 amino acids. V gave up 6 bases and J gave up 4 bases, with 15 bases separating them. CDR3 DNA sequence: TGCAGCGTCGGAAAGGGGGTGGGCTATGGCTACACCTTC. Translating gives CSVGKGVGYGYTF.

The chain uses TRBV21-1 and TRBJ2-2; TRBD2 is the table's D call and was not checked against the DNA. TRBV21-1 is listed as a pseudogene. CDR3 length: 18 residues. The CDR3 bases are TGTGCCAGCAGCACCGGGACTAGCGGGAGTCGTTCGACCGGGGAGCTGTTTTTT. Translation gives CASSTGTSGSRSTGELFF.

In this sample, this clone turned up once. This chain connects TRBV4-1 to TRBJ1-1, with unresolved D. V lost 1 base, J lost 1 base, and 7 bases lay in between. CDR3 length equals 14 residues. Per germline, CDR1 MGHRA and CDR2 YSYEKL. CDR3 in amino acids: CASSQVLQNTEAFF. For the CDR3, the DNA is TGCGCCAGCAGCCAAGTACTCCAGAACACTGAAGCTTTCTTT.

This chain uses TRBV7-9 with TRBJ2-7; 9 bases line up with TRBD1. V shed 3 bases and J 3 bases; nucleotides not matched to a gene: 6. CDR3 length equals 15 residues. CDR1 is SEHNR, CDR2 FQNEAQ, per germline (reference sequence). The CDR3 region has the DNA TGTGCCAGCAGCTTTGCTCCGGGACAGGGCTACGAGCAGTACTTC. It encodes CASSFAPGQGYEQYF.

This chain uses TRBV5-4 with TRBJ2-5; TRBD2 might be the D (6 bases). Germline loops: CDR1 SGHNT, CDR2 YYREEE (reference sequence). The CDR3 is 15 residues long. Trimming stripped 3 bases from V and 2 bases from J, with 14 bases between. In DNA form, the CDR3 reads TGTGCCAGCAGCTCCGACTTTGCGGGGCAAGAGACCCAGTACTTC. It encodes CASSSDFAGQETQYF.

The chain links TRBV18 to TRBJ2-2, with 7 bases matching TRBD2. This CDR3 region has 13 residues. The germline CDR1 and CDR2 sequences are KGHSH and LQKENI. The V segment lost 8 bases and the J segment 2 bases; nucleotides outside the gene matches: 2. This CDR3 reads CASRAGNTGELFF. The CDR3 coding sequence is TGTGCCAGCCGAGCGGGAAACACCGGGGAGCTGTTTTTT.

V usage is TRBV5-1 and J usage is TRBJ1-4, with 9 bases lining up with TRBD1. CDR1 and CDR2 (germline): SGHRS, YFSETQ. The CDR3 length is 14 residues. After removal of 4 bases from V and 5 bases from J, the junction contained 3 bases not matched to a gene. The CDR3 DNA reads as TGCGCCAGCAGCGGAGGACAGGGGAATGAAAAACTGTTTTTT. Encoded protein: CASSGGQGNEKLFF.

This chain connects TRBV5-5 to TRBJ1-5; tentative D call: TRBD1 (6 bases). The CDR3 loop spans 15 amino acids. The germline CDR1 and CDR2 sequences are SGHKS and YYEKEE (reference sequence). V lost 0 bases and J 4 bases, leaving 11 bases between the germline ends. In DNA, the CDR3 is TGTGCCAGCAGCTTGGCGGACAGTTCAAATCAGCCCCAGCATTTT. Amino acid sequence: CASSLADSSNQPQHF.

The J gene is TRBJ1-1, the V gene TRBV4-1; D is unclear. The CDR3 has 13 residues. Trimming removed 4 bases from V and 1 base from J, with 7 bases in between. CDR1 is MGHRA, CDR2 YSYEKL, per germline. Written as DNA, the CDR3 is TGCGCCAGCAGCCCCAACACGAACACTGAAGCTTTCTTT. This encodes CASSPNTNTEAFF.

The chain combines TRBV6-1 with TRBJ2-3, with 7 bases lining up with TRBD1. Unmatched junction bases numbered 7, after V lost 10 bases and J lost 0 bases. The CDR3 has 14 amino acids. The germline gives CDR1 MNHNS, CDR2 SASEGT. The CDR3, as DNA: TGTGCCAAAACGAAGACAGGGAGCACAGATACGCAGTATTTT. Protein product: CAKTKTGSTDTQYF.

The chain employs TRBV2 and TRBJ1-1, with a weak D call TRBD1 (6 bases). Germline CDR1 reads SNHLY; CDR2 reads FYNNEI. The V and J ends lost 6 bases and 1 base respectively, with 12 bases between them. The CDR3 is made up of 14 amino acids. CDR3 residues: CASRRGFSNTEAFF. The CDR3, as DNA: TGTGCCAGCAGGAGGGGGTTTTCGAACACTGAAGCTTTCTTT.

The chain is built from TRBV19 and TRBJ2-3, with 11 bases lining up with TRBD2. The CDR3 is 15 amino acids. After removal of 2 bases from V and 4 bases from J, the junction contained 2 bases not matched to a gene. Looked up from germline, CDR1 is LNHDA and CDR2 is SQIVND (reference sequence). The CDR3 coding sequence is TGTGCCAGTAGTATACTAGCGGGAGGCCCAGATACGCAGTATTTT. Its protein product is CASSILAGGPDTQYF. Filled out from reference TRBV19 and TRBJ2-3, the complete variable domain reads DGGITQSPKYLFRKEGQNVTLSCEQNLNHDAMYWYRQDPGQGLRLIYYSQIVNDFQKGDIAEGYSVSREKKESFPLTVTSAQKNPTAFYLCASSILAGGPDTQYFGPGTRLTVL.

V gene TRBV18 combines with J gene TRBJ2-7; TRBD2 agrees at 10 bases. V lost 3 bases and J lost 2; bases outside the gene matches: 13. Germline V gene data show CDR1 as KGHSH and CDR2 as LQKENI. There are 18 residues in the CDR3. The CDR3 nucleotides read TGTGCCAGCTCACCGAGGGTGAGAGCGGGAGGGCCCACCTACGAGCAGTACTTC. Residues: CASSPRVRAGGPTYEQYF.

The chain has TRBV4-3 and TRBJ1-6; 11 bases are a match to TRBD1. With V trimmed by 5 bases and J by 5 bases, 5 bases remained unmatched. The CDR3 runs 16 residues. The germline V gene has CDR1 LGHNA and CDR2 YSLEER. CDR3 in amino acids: CASSTRDRGDNSPLHF. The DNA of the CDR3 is TGCGCCAGCAGCACCCGGGACAGGGGGGATAATTCACCCCTCCACTTT.

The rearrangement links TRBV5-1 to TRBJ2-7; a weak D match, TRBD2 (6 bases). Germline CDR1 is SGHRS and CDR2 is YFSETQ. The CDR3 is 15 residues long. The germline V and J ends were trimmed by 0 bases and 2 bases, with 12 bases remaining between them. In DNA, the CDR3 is TGCGCCAGCAGCTTGGTAGCGGAACTTGCCTACGAGCAGTACTTC. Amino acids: CASSLVAELAYEQYF. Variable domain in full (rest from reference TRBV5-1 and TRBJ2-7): KAGVTQTPRYLIKTRGQQVTLSCSPISGHRSVSWYQQTPGQGLQFLFEYFSETQRNKGNFPGRFSGRQFSNSRSEMNVSTLELGDSALYLCASSLVAELAYEQYFGPGTRLTVT.

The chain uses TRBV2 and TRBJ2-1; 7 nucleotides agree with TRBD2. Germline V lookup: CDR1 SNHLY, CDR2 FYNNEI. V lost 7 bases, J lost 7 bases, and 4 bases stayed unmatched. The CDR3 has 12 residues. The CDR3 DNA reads TGTGCCAGCATGGGGGGAGGGAATGAGCAGTTCTTC. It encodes CASMGGGNEQFF.

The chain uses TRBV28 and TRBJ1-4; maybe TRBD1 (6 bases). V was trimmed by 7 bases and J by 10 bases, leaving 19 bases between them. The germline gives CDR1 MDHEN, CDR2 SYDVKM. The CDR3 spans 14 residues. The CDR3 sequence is CASNSGQPLVKLFF. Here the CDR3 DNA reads TGTGCCAGCAACTCGGGACAACCGTTGGTAAAACTGTTTTTT.

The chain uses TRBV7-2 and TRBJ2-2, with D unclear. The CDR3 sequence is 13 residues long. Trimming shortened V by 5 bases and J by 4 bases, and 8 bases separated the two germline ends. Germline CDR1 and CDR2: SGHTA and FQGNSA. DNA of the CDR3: TGTGCCAGCAGCCTTTACTCCACCGGGGAGCTGTTTTTT. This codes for CASSLYSTGELFF.

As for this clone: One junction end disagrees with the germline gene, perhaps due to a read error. In nucleotides, the CDR3 is TGTGCTAGCAGCATCACTAGAGCAGAGACCCAGTACTTC. Amino acid sequence: CASSITRAETQYF. This chain uses TRBV7-7 with TRBJ2-5, with D perhaps TRBD2 (5 bases). The CDR3 has 13 residues. Germline CDR1 SSHAT, CDR2 FNYEAQ (reference sequence).

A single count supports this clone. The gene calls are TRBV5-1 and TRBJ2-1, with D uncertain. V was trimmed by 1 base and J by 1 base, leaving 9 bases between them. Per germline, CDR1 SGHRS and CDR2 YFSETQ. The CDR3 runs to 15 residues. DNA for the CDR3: TGCGCCAGCAGCTTGTTTCCAGGTTCCTACAATGAGCAGTTCTTC. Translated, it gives CASSLFPGSYNEQFF.

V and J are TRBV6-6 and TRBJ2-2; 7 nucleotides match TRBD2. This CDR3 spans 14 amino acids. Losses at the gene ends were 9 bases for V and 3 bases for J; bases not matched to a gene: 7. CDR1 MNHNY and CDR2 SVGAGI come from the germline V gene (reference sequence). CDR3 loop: CASFSAGDTGELFF. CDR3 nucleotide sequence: TGTGCCAGTTTTAGTGCGGGGGACACCGGGGAGCTGTTTTTT.

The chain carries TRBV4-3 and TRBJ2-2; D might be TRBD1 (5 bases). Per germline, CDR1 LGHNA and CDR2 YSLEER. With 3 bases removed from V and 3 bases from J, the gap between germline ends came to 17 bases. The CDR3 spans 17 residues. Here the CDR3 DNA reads TGCGCCAGCAGCCAGCTCGACATGGTAGGGGACACCGGGGAGCTGTTTTTT. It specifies CASSQLDMVGDTGELFF.

CDR3 DNA: TGTGCCAGCAGTTTATCCAGCGGGAGTATGTTAAATGAGCAGTTCTTC. Amino acid sequence: CASSLSSGSMLNEQFF. V and J are TRBV27 and TRBJ2-1; 8 bases are shared with TRBD2. V trimming: 0 bases; J trimming: 7 bases; junction bases outside the gene matches: 8. Germline CDR1 and CDR2: MNHEY and SMNVEV (reference sequence). The CDR3 contains 16 residues.

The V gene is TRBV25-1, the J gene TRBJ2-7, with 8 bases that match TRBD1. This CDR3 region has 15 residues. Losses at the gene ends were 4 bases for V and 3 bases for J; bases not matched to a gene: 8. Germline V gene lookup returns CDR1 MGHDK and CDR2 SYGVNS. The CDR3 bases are TGTGCCAGCAGTGGGTTGACAGGGGACAGCTACGAGCAGTACTTC. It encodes CASSGLTGDSYEQYF.

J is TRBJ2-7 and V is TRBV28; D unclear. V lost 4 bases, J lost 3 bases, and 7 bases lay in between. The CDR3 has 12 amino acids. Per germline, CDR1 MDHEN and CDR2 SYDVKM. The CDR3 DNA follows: TGTGCCAGCAGTTCAGTCCGCTACGAGCAGTACTTC. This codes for CASSSVRYEQYF. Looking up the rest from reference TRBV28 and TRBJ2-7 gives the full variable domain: DVKVTQSSRYLVKRTGEKVFLECVQDMDHENMFWYRQDPGLGLRLIYFSYDVKMKEKGDIPEGYSVSREKKERFSLILESASTNQTSMYLCASSSVRYEQYFGPGTRLTVT.

CDR3 protein: CASRQNYEQYF. CDR3 in DNA: TGTGCCAGCAGACAAAACTACGAGCAGTACTTC. J is TRBJ2-7 and V is TRBV6-6; D is uncertain. The CDR3 loop spans 11 amino acids. Trimming shortened V by 6 bases and J by 3 bases, and 6 bases separated the two germline ends. CDR1 MNHNY and CDR2 SVGAGI come from the germline V gene (reference sequence).

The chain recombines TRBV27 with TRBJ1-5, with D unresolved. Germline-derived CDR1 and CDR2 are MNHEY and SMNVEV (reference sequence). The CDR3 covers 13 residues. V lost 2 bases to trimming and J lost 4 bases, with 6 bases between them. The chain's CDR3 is CASSLNGNQPQHF. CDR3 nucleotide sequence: TGTGCCAGCAGTTTAAACGGGAATCAGCCCCAGCATTTT.

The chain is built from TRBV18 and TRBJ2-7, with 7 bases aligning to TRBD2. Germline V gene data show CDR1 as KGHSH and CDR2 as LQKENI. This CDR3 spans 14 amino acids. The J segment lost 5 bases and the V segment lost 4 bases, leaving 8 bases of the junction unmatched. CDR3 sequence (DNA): TGTGCCAGCTCACAGGACTATGGGGGGGACGAGCAGTACTTC. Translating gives CASSQDYGGDEQYF.